This TCR beta chain was observed in a study of OX40 agonist ivuxolimab in advanced cancers. On the study more broadly: Three patients, one with hepatocellular carcinoma and two with cutaneous melanoma, responded partially.

Study outcomes and limitations: Dosing at 0.1 to 3.0 mg/kg was accompanied by clonal expansion of CD4+ and CD8+ blood T cells by week 6. CD4+ T cells averaged fewer expanded clones than CD8+ T cells.

Exclusion applied to patients with autoimmune disease history or systemic immunosuppression. Of note for this clone: The antigen is undetermined.

Per germline, CDR1 GTSNPN and CDR2 SVGIG (reference sequence). CDR3 length: 15 amino acids. Unmatched junction bases numbered 11, after V lost 7 bases and J lost 0 bases. Generated by immunoSEQ multiplex PCR, the TCRdb table keeps only in-frame clones and is missing some. The data hold around 75,000 clones, with about 82% observed a single time. V is TRBV30 and J is TRBJ1-2; 7 bases line up with TRBD1. Sequenced here: CD4+ or CD8+ T cells sorted from blood, sampled in a trial of the OX40 agonist ivuxolimab. This clonotype originated in an adult with an advanced solid tumor such as melanoma, head and neck, liver or kidney cancer. CDR3 protein: CASTQGLLPNYGYTF. CDR3 nucleotides: TGTGCCTCCACACAGGGGCTTTTACCTAACTATGGCTACACCTTC.